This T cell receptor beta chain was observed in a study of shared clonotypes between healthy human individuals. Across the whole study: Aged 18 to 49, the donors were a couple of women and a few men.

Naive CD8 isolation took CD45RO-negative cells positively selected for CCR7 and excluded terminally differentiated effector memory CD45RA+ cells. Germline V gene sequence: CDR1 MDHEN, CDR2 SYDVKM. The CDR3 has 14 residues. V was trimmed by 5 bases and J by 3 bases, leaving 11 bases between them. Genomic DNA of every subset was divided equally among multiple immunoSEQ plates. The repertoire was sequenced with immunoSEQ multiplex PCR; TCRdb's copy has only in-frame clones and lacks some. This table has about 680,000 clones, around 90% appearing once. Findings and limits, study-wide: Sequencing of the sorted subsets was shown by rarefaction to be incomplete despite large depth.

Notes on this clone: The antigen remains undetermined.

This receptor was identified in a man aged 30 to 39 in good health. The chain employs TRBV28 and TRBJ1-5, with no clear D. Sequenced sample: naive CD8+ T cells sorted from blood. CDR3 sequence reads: CASSTLINNQPQHF. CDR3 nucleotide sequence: TGTGCCAGCAGTACCCTCATAAACAATCAGCCCCAGCATTTT.